A single T cell receptor (beta chain) is shown here with its context. The limits of the CDR3 on the DNA are not certain, so only TCRdb's listed CDR3 is given. CDR1 and CDR2 (germline): SGHRS, YFSETQ. The CDR3 is 17 amino acids long, termini counted. TCRdb redid the calling of the 5' RACE reads with MiXCR, one entry per CDR3 protein. The profile covers about 46,000 distinct CDR3 sequences, with roughly 2% appearing a single time and 2.2% taken by the ten largest. The data were taken from a study of neurological immune-mediated disorders. The source is a woman aged 35 to 49 with multiple sclerosis. The sequenced material came from PBMCs. V usage is TRBV5-1 and J usage is TRBJ2-3; whether TRBD1, the table's D call, matches the DNA was not checked. The CDR3 loop reads CASSFGAGTGSTDTQYF.